This TCR beta chain was sequenced for a study of blood T cell repertoires in COVID-19. Study-wide context: Donors in the United States, Italy and Spain gave samples during acute or convalescent COVID-19. PBMCs, B-cell-depleted T cells, or T cells were the source of the cDNA or gDNA that made up the material.

V shed 2 bases and J 4 bases; nucleotides not matched to a gene: 4. The germline CDR1 and CDR2 sequences are GTSNPN and SVGIG (reference sequence). The CDR3 covers 13 residues. In the authors' methods: Estimation of nucleated cell counts relied on the amplification of reference gene primers. Only in-frame clones appear in the TCRdb table, and some are missing; sequencing was by immunoSEQ multiplex PCR. For V, J and clone size, that table is used; D and trimming come from the DNA. The table includes more than 200,000 clones, 86% detected once. The TCR was taken from a man between 25 and 39 years old with active or convalescent COVID-19. The V and J genes are TRBV30 and TRBJ2-7, with 8 bases lining up with TRBD1. Sequencing was done on a sample of peripheral blood. The CDR3 DNA reads as TGTGCCTGGAGTCAGGGGGCGCAATACGAGCAGTACTTC. It encodes CAWSQGAQYEQYF.